The 15 T cell receptor beta chains below were found in one sample sequenced in a study of response to subunit inactivated influenza vaccine. Each CDR3 protein is one row after TCRdb ran MiXCR on the RT-PCR reads. Of around 190,000 distinct CDR3 sequences in the sample, around 15% were seen once. This sample comprised CD8+ T cells sorted from PBMCs, obtained 4 to 6 days after vaccination. These TCRs come from a man between 50 and 59 years old who received an inactivated influenza vaccine.

This clonotype was counted once. A junction end diverges from the germline sequence, so it may reflect a read error. The chain has TRBV4-1 and TRBJ2-7; D uncertain. This CDR3 spans 15 amino acids. CDR1 is MGHRA, CDR2 YSYEKL, per germline. CDR3: CASSQAAWVMDEQYF. The CDR3, as DNA: TGCGCCAGCAGTCAAGCTGCATGGGTAATGGACGAGCAGTACTTC.

The chain has TRBV19 and TRBJ1-2; D is undetermined. Germline CDR1 reads LNHDA; CDR2 reads SQIVND (reference sequence). This CDR3 region has 14 residues. V was clipped by 5 bases and J by 5 bases, with 15 bases between them. The CDR3 loop is CASSPGIGRYGYTF. The CDR3 DNA reads TGTGCCAGTAGTCCCGGGATCGGGCGGTATGGCTACACCTTC. The whole variable domain, filled in from reference TRBV19 and TRBJ1-2, reads DGGITQSPKYLFRKEGQNVTLSCEQNLNHDAMYWYRQDPGQGLRLIYYSQIVNDFQKGDIAEGYSVSREKKESFPLTVTSAQKNPTAFYLCASSPGIGRYGYTFGSGTRLTVV.

This clonotype was counted a few times. This sequence joins TRBV19 and TRBJ2-7; TRBD1 matches 10 bases. Germline CDR1 reads LNHDA; CDR2 reads SQIVND (reference sequence). This CDR3 is 19 amino acids long. V trimming: 1 base; J trimming: 5 bases; junction bases outside the gene matches: 17. In nucleotides, the CDR3 is TGTGCCAGTAGTATAGGCGTTCTGGCGTGGGACAGGGGAAACGACGAGCAGTACTTC. It translates to CASSIGVLAWDRGNDEQYF.

This clonotype was recorded at least ten times. The V call is TRBV20-1, the J call TRBJ2-7; the match to TRBD2 covers 11 bases. Germline V gives CDR1 DFQATT, CDR2 SNEGSKA (reference sequence). The CDR3 spans 15 residues. Trimming at V came to 0 bases and at J to 3 bases, leaving 4 bases not matched to a gene. Written as DNA, the CDR3 is TGCAGTGCTAGAGATGTCACTAGCGGGAGCTACGAGCAGTACTTC. Translating it yields CSARDVTSGSYEQYF.

Here the CDR3 DNA reads TGTGCCAGCAGTTACAGAGAAAGCAATCAGCCCCAGCATTTT. Amino acids: CASSYRESNQPQHF. The chain recombines TRBV6-2 or TRBV6-3 with TRBJ1-5; D unclear. The V gene's germline CDR1 is MNHEY and CDR2 SVGEGT. This CDR3 is 14 amino acids long. V gave up 2 bases and J gave up 1 base, with 6 bases separating them.

This clonotype has only a few counts. This sequence joins TRBV7-2 and TRBJ1-1, with D possibly TRBD1 on 6 matching bases. The CDR3 consists of 15 residues. Trimming removed 7 bases from V and 0 bases from J, with 15 bases in between. The germline V gene encodes CDR1 SGHTA and CDR2 FQGNSA. The CDR3 here is CASTSPDRMNTEAFF. CDR3 nucleotides: TGTGCCAGCACTTCACCGGACAGAATGAACACTGAAGCTTTCTTT.

This clonotype was seen many times. V and J are TRBV6-5 and TRBJ2-7; 8 nucleotides agree with TRBD1. CDR3 length: 15 residues. V gave up 0 bases and J gave up 4 bases; unmatched junction bases: 5. Germline assignment: CDR1 MNHEY and CDR2 SVGAGI. CDR3 coding DNA: TGTGCCAGCAGTTACTCGAGACAGGGGATGTACGAGCAGTACTTC. Translating it yields CASSYSRQGMYEQYF.

The chain couples TRBV7-9 to TRBJ2-3, with D uncertain. The CDR3 has 13 residues. V was clipped by 7 bases and J by 1 base, with 9 bases between them. Per germline, CDR1 SEHNR and CDR2 FQNEAQ (reference sequence). The CDR3 reads CASKGIGTDTQYF. The CDR3 region has the DNA TGTGCCAGCAAGGGAATCGGCACAGATACGCAGTATTTT.

This clonotype turned up a few times. This rearrangement joins TRBV6-5 to TRBJ2-2, with TRBD1 as a possible D gene (6 bases). V lost 4 bases, J lost 4 bases, and 13 bases lay in between. CDR1 is MNHEY, CDR2 SVGAGI, per germline. The CDR3 contains 15 residues. Written as DNA, the CDR3 is TGTGCCAGCAGTTTAATTCAGGGGTCCACCGGGGAGCTGTTTTTT. Translated, it gives CASSLIQGSTGELFF.

This clonotype was picked up a small number of times. The rearrangement uses TRBV7-3 and TRBJ2-1; 9 bases are a match to TRBD2. The ends lost 2 bases at V and 6 bases at J; junction bases unmatched: 8. CDR1 and CDR2 from the germline V gene are SGHTA and FQGTGA. The CDR3 sequence is 16 residues long. The DNA for the CDR3 is TGTGCCAGCAGCTTATCTTGGCGGGAGGGTTTCAATGAGCAGTTCTTC. Translated, it gives CASSLSWREGFNEQFF.

This chain connects TRBV4-2 to TRBJ2-1; the D is unclear. The CDR3 has 11 residues. Per the germline V gene, CDR1 is LGHNA and CDR2 is YNFKEQ. The V gene lost 7 bases and the J gene lost 10 bases, with 11 bases spanning the gap. CDR3 protein: CASMGPLEQFF. Here the CDR3 DNA reads TGTGCCAGCATGGGCCCCTTGGAGCAGTTCTTC.

The gene calls are TRBV29-1 and TRBJ2-7, with TRBD2 matching over 8 bases. From germline, CDR1 is SQVTM and CDR2 ANQGSEA. The CDR3 extends over 14 amino acids. With V trimmed by 6 bases and J by 0 bases, 7 bases remained unmatched. The CDR3: CSVELAESSYEQYF. The CDR3 DNA follows: TGCAGCGTAGAACTAGCGGAGAGCTCCTACGAGCAGTACTTC.

This clonotype was counted many times. The J gene is TRBJ2-7, the V gene TRBV4-3; 9 bases line up with TRBD2. The length of the CDR3 is 15 residues. CDR1 is LGHNA and CDR2 is YSLEER in the germline V gene. The J segment lost 7 bases and the V segment lost 0 bases, leaving 7 bases of the junction unmatched. CDR3 coding DNA: TGCGCCAGCAGCCAAGAACCTAGCGGGACGGGGGAGCAGTACTTC. Residues: CASSQEPSGTGEQYF.

With respect to this clonotype: One end of the junction does not line up with germline, which may come from a read error. This sequence joins TRBV20-1 and TRBJ2-1, with 9 bases lining up with TRBD2. Per germline, CDR1 DFQATT and CDR2 SNEGSKA (reference sequence). This CDR3 is built from 15 residues. CDR3 nucleotides: TGCAGTGCTAGTTTACTAGCGGGTGTCTACAGTGAGCAGTTCTTC. Amino acids: CSASLLAGVYSEQFF.

This clonotype was seen only a few times. The chain couples TRBV5-1 to TRBJ2-7; TRBD1 or TRBD2 may be the D gene (5 bases each). V was cut by 4 bases and J by 1 base, with 12 bases left in between. The germline V gene encodes CDR1 SGHRS and CDR2 YFSETQ. This CDR3 comprises 14 residues. The DNA of the CDR3 is TGCGCCAGCAGCCCGGGGCCTTCTTCCTACGAGCAGTACTTC. It is translated as CASSPGPSSYEQYF.